Listed here are 27 T cell receptor beta chains from one sample, sequenced in a study of blood T cell repertoires in COVID-19 (dated by TCRdb to the early 2020s). The method was the immunoSEQ multiplex PCR assay. TCRdb took this table from immuneACCESS and kept in-frame rearrangements with V and J called. Such tables lack part of the clones; where checked against another copy, unresolved V genes explain under half of the gap, and the rest is unexplained. Present in this sample are 70,000 to 90,000 clones, around nine tenths of which were seen just once. The top ten clones comprise approximately 7.2% of the sample. The specimen was peripheral blood. The source is a man between 60 and 75 years old with acute or convalescent COVID-19.

The chain recombines TRBV11-2 with TRBJ2-7; TRBD1 is a possible D gene (5 bases). Deletions cut 4 bases from V and 1 base from J, with 8 bases between. This CDR3 region has 13 residues. Per germline, CDR1 SGHAT and CDR2 FQNNGV. CDR3 in DNA: TGTGCCAGCAGCTACGACAGTTCCTACGAGCAGTACTTC. It is translated as CASSYDSSYEQYF.

V gene TRBV2 combines with J gene TRBJ1-2; D is perhaps TRBD1 (5 bases). V dropped 2 bases and J dropped 5 bases, with 12 bases sitting between them. CDR3 length: 14 residues. Germline lookup yields CDR1 SNHLY and CDR2 FYNNEI. The CDR3 DNA is TGTGCCAGCAGTGAATATTCGGGGGGTTATGGCTACACCTTC. Translated: CASSEYSGGYGYTF.

This chain uses TRBV19 with TRBJ2-7, with D perhaps TRBD2 (5 bases). The CDR3 runs to 16 residues. The germline V and J ends were trimmed by 6 bases and 1 base, with 19 bases remaining between them. The germline V gene encodes CDR1 LNHDA and CDR2 SQIVND (reference sequence). CDR3 residues: CASSARGRRQSYEQYF. The CDR3 nucleotides read TGTGCCAGTAGCGCTCGGGGTAGACGTCAGTCCTACGAGCAGTACTTC.

The CDR3 loop is CASSLEGTGATNYGYTF. As DNA, the CDR3 is TGCGCCAGCAGCTTGGAAGGGACAGGAGCGACTAACTATGGCTACACCTTC. The J gene is TRBJ1-2, the V gene TRBV5-1; 8 bases align to TRBD1. The germline V gene has CDR1 SGHRS and CDR2 YFSETQ. The V gene end was trimmed by 0 bases and the J gene end by 0 bases; junction bases not matched to a gene: 7. CDR3 length: 17 amino acids.

The chain has TRBV2 and TRBJ2-2, with D possibly matching TRBD1 (6 bases). Trimming shortened V by 7 bases and J by 1 base, and 10 bases separated the two germline ends. CDR1 is SNHLY and CDR2 is FYNNEI in the germline V gene. CDR3 length equals 14 residues. CDR3 amino acids: CASTWTVNTGELFF. In nucleotides, the CDR3 is TGTGCCAGCACGTGGACAGTGAACACCGGGGAGCTGTTTTTT.

V and J are TRBV6-2 or TRBV6-3 and TRBJ1-5, with D perhaps TRBD1 (5 bases). The CDR3 sequence is 11 residues long. CDR1 and CDR2 (germline): MNHEY, SVGEGT. V was trimmed by 4 bases and J by 11 bases, leaving 9 bases between them. CDR3 DNA sequence: TGTGCCAGCAGTTGGGGCATAGCCCAGCATTTT. It yields the protein CASSWGIAQHF.

This rearrangement joins TRBV3-1 (or the pseudogene TRBV3-2) to TRBJ1-3; a weak D match, TRBD1 (6 bases). The V end was cut by 3 bases, the J end by 6 bases, with 9 bases between. The germline V gene encodes CDR1 LGHDT and CDR2 YNNKEL (reference sequence). The CDR3 runs to 13 residues. CDR3 DNA: TGTGCCAGCAGCCAGTCAGGGGAAAACACCATATATTTT. As protein: CASSQSGENTIYF.

The gene calls are TRBV19 and TRBJ1-3; D unresolved. The CDR3 length is 16 residues. Germline assignment: CDR1 LNHDA and CDR2 SQIVND (reference sequence). The germline V and J ends were trimmed by 3 bases and 0 bases, with 12 bases remaining between them. This CDR3 is CASSILGISSGNTIYF. The CDR3 DNA follows: TGTGCCAGTAGTATCCTTGGTATCAGCTCTGGAAACACCATATATTTT.

The chain uses TRBV9 and TRBJ1-1, with 8 bases identical to TRBD1. With 1 base clipped from V and 5 bases from J, the junction kept 4 bases outside the gene matches. CDR1 SGDLS and CDR2 YYNGEE come from the germline V gene. This CDR3 spans 14 amino acids. The CDR3 sequence: CASSVSQGGTEAFF. The CDR3 region has the DNA TGTGCCAGCAGCGTATCACAGGGGGGGACTGAAGCTTTCTTT.

On this clone: The same CDR3 is also encoded by other DNA sequences in this sample. The chain is built from TRBV11-2 and TRBJ1-2; 12 bases map to TRBD1. The CDR3 is made up of 16 amino acids. Per the germline V gene, CDR1 is SGHAT and CDR2 is FQNNGV. Unmatched junction bases numbered 12, after V lost 5 bases and J lost 8 bases. CDR3 sequence reads: CASSRIRDRGRKGYTF. DNA for the CDR3: TGTGCCAGCAGCCGAATTCGGGACAGGGGGCGGAAAGGCTACACCTTC.

This clone was counted a few times. The chain joins TRBV29-1 to TRBJ1-1; a possible D gene is TRBD1 (5 bases). V was pared by 4 bases and J by 11 bases, with 26 bases between. The length of the CDR3 is 15 residues. CDR1 and CDR2 from the germline V gene are SQVTM and ANQGSEA. The CDR3 bases are TGCAGCGTTGTGGATGCGGGGCCCGGCCGTGGCGATGCTTTCTTT. Translation: CSVVDAGPGRGDAFF.

Comments on this clone: The sample has other DNA sequences that encode this CDR3 too. The genes are TRBV5-1 and TRBJ1-5; D is unclear. CDR1 is SGHRS and CDR2 is YFSETQ in the germline V gene. The CDR3 totals 14 residues. Trimming pared 5 bases from V and 5 bases from J, leaving 14 bases between. The CDR3: CASSLGGLDQPQHF. The CDR3 region has the DNA TGCGCCAGCAGTTTAGGAGGGTTGGATCAGCCCCAGCATTTT.

This clone was seen a handful of times. CDR3 region: CASRAGTRLEQYF. The CDR3 DNA is TGTGCCAGCAGAGCCGGGACTAGGCTCGAGCAGTACTTC. The V call is TRBV2, the J call TRBJ2-7, with 8 bases aligning to TRBD2. The ends lost 6 bases at V and 6 bases at J; junction bases unmatched: 7. In germline, CDR1 is SNHLY, CDR2 FYNNEI. There are 13 residues in the CDR3. Based on the CDR3 plus reference TRBV2 and TRBJ2-7, the full variable domain is EPEVTQTPSHQVTQMGQEVILRCVPISNHLYFYWYRQILGQKVEFLVSFYNNEISEKSEIFDDQFSVERPDGSNFTLKIRSTKLEDSAMYFCASRAGTRLEQYFGPGTRLTVT.

The J gene is TRBJ2-5, the V gene TRBV6-2 or TRBV6-3, with 8 bases fitting TRBD2. The V segment lost 2 bases and the J segment 2 bases; nucleotides outside the gene matches: 10. The CDR3 contains 17 residues. Per the germline V gene, CDR1 is MNHEY and CDR2 is SVGEGT. The CDR3 nucleotides are TGTGCCAGCAGTTACCCGCGACAGCGGGGGCCTCAAGAGACCCAGTACTTC. Protein: CASSYPRQRGPQETQYF.

The chain recombines TRBV19 with TRBJ2-7; 9 bases fit TRBD1. CDR1 and CDR2 from the germline V gene are LNHDA and SQIVND (reference sequence). CDR3 size: 24 residues. J was trimmed by 0 bases and V by 6 bases; bases with no gene match: 33. CDR3: CASRIYPLTPVPGQGPYDSYEQYF. The CDR3 coding sequence is TGTGCCAGTAGGATTTACCCGCTAACCCCAGTCCCGGGACAGGGACCCTATGACTCCTACGAGCAGTACTTC.

The rearrangement joins TRBV24-1 to TRBJ2-1; a weak D match, TRBD1 (5 bases). Germline values: CDR1 KGHDR, CDR2 SFDVKD. The CDR3 length is 15 residues. The V gene lost 3 bases and the J gene lost 3 bases, with 11 bases spanning the gap. The CDR3 DNA reads TGTGCCACCAGTGATCGTGACAGAGACTACAATGAGCAGTTCTTC. Amino acids: CATSDRDRDYNEQFF.

This clone was found a few times. The V and J genes are TRBV3-1 (or the pseudogene TRBV3-2) and TRBJ1-2; D is possibly TRBD1 (5 bases). CDR3 length: 13 amino acids. CDR1 and CDR2 from the germline V gene are LGHDT and YNNKEL (reference sequence). Deletions cut 1 base from V and 8 bases from J, with 11 bases between. CDR3 amino acids: CASSQVQGAGYTF. The CDR3 DNA sequence: TGTGCCAGCAGCCAAGTCCAGGGTGCCGGCTACACCTTC.

The rearrangement links TRBV30 to TRBJ1-1, with D possibly matching TRBD1 (5 bases). The V and J ends lost 3 bases and 1 base respectively, with 9 bases between them. CDR1 and CDR2 from the germline V gene are GTSNPN and SVGIG (reference sequence). This CDR3 has 13 residues. The CDR3 loop is CAWRPGRNTEAFF. In nucleotides, the CDR3 is TGTGCCTGGAGGCCAGGGCGGAACACTGAAGCTTTCTTT.

The V call is TRBV9, the J call TRBJ1-1, with D perhaps TRBD1 (5 bases). With 3 bases removed from V and 0 bases from J, the gap between germline ends came to 18 bases. Germline values: CDR1 SGDLS, CDR2 YYNGEE. The CDR3 runs to 17 residues. In DNA, the CDR3 is TGTGCCAGCAGCGCCCCCGGGGGGTTCGCCATGAACACTGAAGCTTTCTTT. The encoded protein is CASSAPGGFAMNTEAFF.

This clone showed up just a few times. CDR3 bases: TGTGCCAGTGGGCAGAGGGGGTACGAGCAGTACTTC. Amino acids: CASGQRGYEQYF. The J gene is TRBJ2-7, the V gene TRBV7-9, with D possibly being TRBD1 (6 bases). Germline loops: CDR1 SEHNR, CDR2 FQNEAQ (reference sequence). V was shortened by 9 bases and J by 4 bases, with 13 bases between the two germline ends. The CDR3 is 12 amino acids.

The sample holds one count of this clone. The V call is TRBV10-2, the J call TRBJ2-1, with 8 bases that match TRBD2. The V and J ends lost 8 bases and 9 bases, in that order; junction bases with no gene match: 12. The length of the CDR3 is 14 residues. The germline gives CDR1 WSHSY, CDR2 SAAADI. CDR3: CASRTSPVFGEQFF. CDR3 nucleotide sequence: TGCGCCAGCCGGACTAGCCCCGTATTTGGTGAGCAGTTCTTC.

This chain uses TRBV12-3 or TRBV12-4 with TRBJ2-1, with D possibly being TRBD1 (6 bases). The CDR3 contains 13 residues. Trimming removed 6 bases from V and 8 bases from J, with 14 bases in between. The CDR3, as DNA: TGTGCCAGCAGGTTGTGGGGGCAAGATGAGCAGTTCTTC. As protein: CASRLWGQDEQFF.

Concerning this clone itself: At the DNA level, this CDR3 is encoded by other sequences in the same sample as well. The chain employs TRBV11-2 and TRBJ2-5; 13 positions agree with TRBD2. The CDR3 totals 17 residues. Germline CDR1 and CDR2: SGHAT and FQNNGV. After removal of 5 bases from V and 0 bases from J, the junction contained 6 bases not matched to a gene. CDR3 region: CASSRTSGGSYQETQYF. The DNA for the CDR3 is TGTGCCAGCAGCCGGACTAGCGGGGGTTCGTACCAAGAGACCCAGTACTTC.

Only a few counts were recorded for this clone. V and J are TRBV27 and TRBJ1-1, with a tentative D call TRBD1 (6 bases). Trimming took 2 bases from V and 6 from J, leaving 10 bases between them. Per germline, CDR1 MNHEY and CDR2 SMNVEV (reference sequence). The CDR3 consists of 13 residues. Here the CDR3 reads CASSLNRVSEAFF. The DNA of the CDR3 is TGTGCCAGCAGTTTAAACAGGGTCTCTGAAGCTTTCTTT.

J is TRBJ2-3 and V is TRBV7-2, with no clear D. V was clipped by 5 bases and J by 2 bases, with 8 bases between them. Germline V gene lookup returns CDR1 SGHTA and CDR2 FQGNSA. This CDR3 is built from 13 residues. In DNA form, the CDR3 reads TGTGCCAGCAGCCAAAGAGCCACAGATACGCAGTATTTT. Translation gives CASSQRATDTQYF.

CDR3 coding DNA: TGTGCCAGTAGTCTCTTTTCGGGGGGCCAAGAGACCCAGTACTTC. Translating it yields CASSLFSGGQETQYF. This chain connects TRBV19 to TRBJ2-5; TRBD2 aligns across 7 bases. CDR1 and CDR2 (germline): LNHDA, SQIVND (reference sequence). This CDR3 region has 15 residues. V dropped 5 bases and J dropped 1; count of bases not matched to a gene: 7.

V and J are TRBV6-5 and TRBJ1-6; a weak D match, TRBD1 (5 bases). V lost 4 bases and J lost 7, with 11 bases in between. The germline V gene encodes CDR1 MNHEY and CDR2 SVGAGI. The CDR3 extends over 14 amino acids. The chain's CDR3 is CASSSGSGNSPLHF. As DNA, the CDR3 is TGTGCCAGCAGTTCAGGGTCAGGGAATTCACCCCTCCACTTT.